Listed below are T cell receptor beta chains from one sample, sequenced in a study of PD-L1 blockade in urothelial cancer. Sequenced by immunoSEQ multiplex PCR; TCRdb stores in-frame clones only, minus some. The sample yields 85,000 to 95,000 clones, more than 70% seen once. The sample here was PBMCs, taken around atezolizumab (anti-PD-L1) treatment. The receptor source for this set is a woman aged 80 or over with urothelial cancer. Both conserved end residues are part of each CDR3. A D gene is named only where the DNA matches it firmly. Some rows have no size entry. The others give once, few or many, or a class for an expanded clone.

cdr3_aa: CASSALAGDLSGELFF
cdr3_nt: TGTGCCAGCAGTGCCCTAGCGGGAGATCTTTCCGGGGAGCTGTTTTTT
d_call: TRBD2
j_call: TRBJ2-2
v_call: TRBV6-1
clone_size: once

cdr3_aa: CASSLTGVTYEQYF
cdr3_nt: TGTGCCAGCAGTTTAACGGGAGTCACCTACGAGCAGTACTTC
d_call: -
j_call: TRBJ2-7
v_call: TRBV27
clone_size: -

cdr3_aa: CASSGQGVRYNEQFF
cdr3_nt: TGTGCCAGCAGCGGACAGGGGGTCAGATACAATGAGCAGTTCTTC
d_call: TRBD1
j_call: TRBJ2-1
v_call: TRBV27
clone_size: -

cdr3_aa: CASTETSVRGGEQFF
cdr3_nt: TGTGCCAGTACCGAAACTAGCGTTAGGGGAGGGGAGCAGTTCTTC
d_call: TRBD2
j_call: TRBJ2-1
v_call: TRBV2
clone_size: -

cdr3_aa: CASSLPAGVLTGELFF
cdr3_nt: TGCGCCAGCAGCCTACCCGCAGGGGTCCTCACCGGGGAGCTGTTTTTT
d_call: -
j_call: TRBJ2-2
v_call: TRBV4-1
clone_size: -

cdr3_aa: CAWSVIGYGYTF
cdr3_nt: TGTGCCTGGAGTGTAATCGGGTATGGCTACACCTTC
d_call: -
j_call: TRBJ1-2
v_call: TRBV30
clone_size: -

cdr3_aa: CASSIQANTEAFF
cdr3_nt: TGTGCCAGTAGTATACAGGCTAACACTGAAGCTTTCTTT
d_call: -
j_call: TRBJ1-1
v_call: TRBV19
clone_size: -

cdr3_aa: CASNAPPGQGDTEAFF
cdr3_nt: TGTGCCAGCAACGCCCCACCCGGACAGGGGGACACTGAAGCTTTCTTT
d_call: TRBD1
j_call: TRBJ1-1
v_call: TRBV5-4
clone_size: -

cdr3_aa: CATSTTGDQETQYF
cdr3_nt: TGTGCCACCAGCACAACGGGGGACCAAGAGACCCAGTACTTC
d_call: -
j_call: TRBJ2-5
v_call: TRBV15
clone_size: -

cdr3_aa: CASSPSGTSVDTQYF
cdr3_nt: TGTGCCAGCAGTCCAAGCGGGACTAGCGTCGATACGCAGTATTTT
d_call: TRBD2
j_call: TRBJ2-3
v_call: TRBV28
clone_size: -

cdr3_aa: CATSRDSGISYEQYF
cdr3_nt: TGTGCCACCAGCAGAGATAGCGGGATCTCCTACGAGCAGTACTTC
d_call: TRBD2
j_call: TRBJ2-7
v_call: TRBV15
clone_size: -

cdr3_aa: CATRGMNTEAFF
cdr3_nt: TGTGCCACCAGGGGCATGAACACTGAAGCTTTCTTT
d_call: -
j_call: TRBJ1-1
v_call: TRBV6-6
clone_size: -

cdr3_aa: CASRTTLNTEAFF
cdr3_nt: TGTGCCAGCAGGACGACTCTGAACACTGAAGCTTTCTTT
d_call: -
j_call: TRBJ1-1
v_call: TRBV2
clone_size: -

cdr3_aa: CASSPSGNEQFF
cdr3_nt: TGTGCCAGCTCACCCTCAGGTAATGAGCAGTTCTTC
d_call: -
j_call: TRBJ2-1
v_call: TRBV18
clone_size: -

cdr3_aa: CASSTTRLGQSSNQPQHF
cdr3_nt: TGTGCCAGTAGTACCACCCGCCTGGGACAGTCGAGCAATCAGCCCCAGCATTTT
d_call: TRBD1
j_call: TRBJ1-5
v_call: TRBV19
clone_size: -

cdr3_aa: CASRSTDSSSYNEQFF
cdr3_nt: TGTGCCAGCAGATCAACGGACTCCTCTTCCTACAATGAGCAGTTCTTC
d_call: -
j_call: TRBJ2-1
v_call: TRBV28
clone_size: -

cdr3_aa: CASSPSGDNGYTF
cdr3_nt: TGTGCCAGCTCGCCCTCAGGGGACAATGGCTACACCTTC
d_call: -
j_call: TRBJ1-2
v_call: TRBV18
clone_size: -

cdr3_aa: CASSYGQANYGYTF
cdr3_nt: TGTGCCAGCAGTTATGGACAGGCTAACTATGGCTACACCTTC
d_call: TRBD1
j_call: TRBJ1-2
v_call: TRBV6-6
clone_size: -

cdr3_aa: CSVWTGSGYTF
cdr3_nt: TGCAGCGTTTGGACAGGAAGTGGCTACACCTTC
d_call: TRBD1
j_call: TRBJ1-2
v_call: TRBV29-1
clone_size: -

cdr3_aa: CASSPVGGSNQPQHF
cdr3_nt: TGTGCCAGTAGTCCGGTAGGAGGCAGCAATCAGCCCCAGCATTTT
d_call: -
j_call: TRBJ1-5
v_call: TRBV19
clone_size: -

cdr3_aa: CASSFSERGPGEQYF
cdr3_nt: TGTGCCAGCAGCTTTTCGGAGCGGGGGCCAGGCGAGCAGTACTTC
d_call: TRBD2
j_call: TRBJ2-7
v_call: TRBV7-2
clone_size: once

cdr3_aa: CASSPRRMQGMNTEAFF
cdr3_nt: TGTGCCAGCTCACCACGTCGTATGCAGGGGATGAACACTGAAGCTTTCTTT
d_call: -
j_call: TRBJ1-1
v_call: TRBV18
clone_size: -

cdr3_aa: CASSSPGTRAGEQYF
cdr3_nt: TGTGCCAGCAGCTCTCCCGGGACCAGAGCGGGAGAGCAGTACTTC
d_call: TRBD2
j_call: TRBJ2-7
v_call: TRBV5-6
clone_size: -

cdr3_aa: CSVVGDSTEAFF
cdr3_nt: TGCAGCGTTGTAGGGGACTCCACTGAAGCTTTCTTT
d_call: -
j_call: TRBJ1-1
v_call: TRBV29-1
clone_size: -

cdr3_aa: CASSRELDNEQFF
cdr3_nt: TGTGCCAGCTCCCGGGAACTTGACAATGAGCAGTTCTTC
d_call: -
j_call: TRBJ2-1
v_call: TRBV6-5
clone_size: -

cdr3_aa: CAWSLGGGEWFF
cdr3_nt: TGTGCCTGGAGCCTAGGGGGGGGCGAGTGGTTCTTC
d_call: -
j_call: TRBJ2-1
v_call: TRBV30
clone_size: -

cdr3_aa: CASSPTSGRGGTGELFF
cdr3_nt: TGTGCCAGCTCACCGACTAGCGGGAGGGGTGGCACCGGGGAGCTGTTTTTT
d_call: TRBD2
j_call: TRBJ2-2
v_call: TRBV18
clone_size: -

cdr3_aa: CASSPGLAGGNEQFF
cdr3_nt: TGCGCCAGCAGCCCCGGACTAGCGGGAGGCAATGAGCAGTTCTTC
d_call: TRBD2
j_call: TRBJ2-1
v_call: TRBV5-1
clone_size: -

cdr3_aa: CAWSRGLNTEAFF
cdr3_nt: TGTGCCTGGAGTAGGGGGCTGAACACTGAAGCTTTCTTT
d_call: TRBD1
j_call: TRBJ1-1
v_call: TRBV30
clone_size: once

cdr3_aa: CASSISSSGVLPYEQYF
cdr3_nt: TGTGCCAGTAGTATATCCTCCTCGGGGGTACTACCATACGAGCAGTACTTC
d_call: -
j_call: TRBJ2-7
v_call: TRBV19
clone_size: -

cdr3_aa: CASSQGVPQGAEAFF
cdr3_nt: TGTGCCAGCAGCCAAGGGGTTCCTCAGGGCGCTGAAGCTTTCTTT
d_call: -
j_call: TRBJ1-1
v_call: TRBV7-2
clone_size: -

cdr3_aa: CASSTDRGETEAFF
cdr3_nt: TGCGCCAGCAGCACGGACAGGGGGGAAACTGAAGCTTTCTTT
d_call: TRBD1
j_call: TRBJ1-1
v_call: TRBV5-1
clone_size: -

cdr3_aa: CSVDLWGDEQYF
cdr3_nt: TGCAGCGTTGACCTCTGGGGGGACGAGCAGTACTTC
d_call: -
j_call: TRBJ2-7
v_call: TRBV29-1
clone_size: -

cdr3_aa: CASSAGILSTEAFF
cdr3_nt: TGCGCCAGCAGTGCAGGGATTTTGAGCACTGAAGCTTTCTTT
d_call: -
j_call: TRBJ1-1
v_call: TRBV10-1
clone_size: -

cdr3_aa: CASSRRGLAGLVSEQFF
cdr3_nt: TGTGCCAGCAGCCGACGGGGGCTAGCGGGATTGGTAAGTGAGCAGTTCTTC
d_call: TRBD2
j_call: TRBJ2-1
v_call: TRBV7-2
clone_size: -

cdr3_aa: CASSEGGASNQPQHF
cdr3_nt: TGTGCCAGCAGTGAAGGTGGGGCTAGCAATCAGCCCCAGCATTTT
d_call: -
j_call: TRBJ1-5
v_call: TRBV2
clone_size: -